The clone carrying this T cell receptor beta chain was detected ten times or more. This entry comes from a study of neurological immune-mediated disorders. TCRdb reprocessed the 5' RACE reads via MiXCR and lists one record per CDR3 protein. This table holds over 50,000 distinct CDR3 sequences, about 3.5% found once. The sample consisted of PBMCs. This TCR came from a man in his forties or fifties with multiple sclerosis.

The CDR3 is CASSQGDFKETQYF. The CDR3 nucleotides are TGCGCCAGCAGCCAAGGGGACTTCAAAGAGACCCAGTACTTC. This rearrangement joins TRBV4-1 to TRBJ2-5, with a possible D match to TRBD2 (6 bases). From germline, CDR1 is MGHRA and CDR2 YSYEKL. The V end lost 1 base, the J end lost 3 bases, and 9 bases lay between the germline ends. This CDR3 contains 14 residues.